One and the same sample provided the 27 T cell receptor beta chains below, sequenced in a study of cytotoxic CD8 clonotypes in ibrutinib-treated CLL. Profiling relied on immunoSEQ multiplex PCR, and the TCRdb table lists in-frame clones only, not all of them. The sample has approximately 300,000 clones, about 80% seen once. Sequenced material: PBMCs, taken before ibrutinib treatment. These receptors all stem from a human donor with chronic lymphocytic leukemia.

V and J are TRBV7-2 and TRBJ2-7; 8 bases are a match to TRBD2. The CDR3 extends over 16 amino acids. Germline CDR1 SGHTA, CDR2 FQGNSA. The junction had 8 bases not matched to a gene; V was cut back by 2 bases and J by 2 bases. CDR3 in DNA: TGTGCCAGCAGCTTATACGGGACGGGAGGGCCCTACGAGCAGTACTTC. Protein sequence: CASSLYGTGGPYEQYF.

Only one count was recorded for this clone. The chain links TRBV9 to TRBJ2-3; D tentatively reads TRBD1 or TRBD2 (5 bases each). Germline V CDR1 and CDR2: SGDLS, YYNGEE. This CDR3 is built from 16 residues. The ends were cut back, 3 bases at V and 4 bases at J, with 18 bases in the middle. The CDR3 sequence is CASSAWLARDPDTQYF. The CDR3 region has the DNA TGTGCCAGCAGCGCCTGGTTAGCCCGGGACCCAGATACGCAGTATTTT.

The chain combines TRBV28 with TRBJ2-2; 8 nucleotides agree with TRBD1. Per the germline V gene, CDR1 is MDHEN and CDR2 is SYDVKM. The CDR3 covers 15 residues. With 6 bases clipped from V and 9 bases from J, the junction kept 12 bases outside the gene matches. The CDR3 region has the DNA TGTGCCAGCAGCCGTAGACAGGGGATTCGTCGGGAGCTGTTTTTT. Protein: CASSRRQGIRRELFF. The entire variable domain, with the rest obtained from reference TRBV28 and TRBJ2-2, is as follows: DVKVTQSSRYLVKRTGEKVFLECVQDMDHENMFWYRQDPGLGLRLIYFSYDVKMKEKGDIPEGYSVSREKKERFSLILESASTNQTSMYLCASSRRQGIRRELFFGEGSRLTVL.

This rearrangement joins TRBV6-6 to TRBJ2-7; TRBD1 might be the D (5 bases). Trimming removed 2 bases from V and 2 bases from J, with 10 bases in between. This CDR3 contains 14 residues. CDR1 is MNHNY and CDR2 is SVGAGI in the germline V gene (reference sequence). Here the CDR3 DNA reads TGTGCCAGCAGTTACGGGCAGGGCCCCTACGAGCAGTACTTC. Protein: CASSYGQGPYEQYF.

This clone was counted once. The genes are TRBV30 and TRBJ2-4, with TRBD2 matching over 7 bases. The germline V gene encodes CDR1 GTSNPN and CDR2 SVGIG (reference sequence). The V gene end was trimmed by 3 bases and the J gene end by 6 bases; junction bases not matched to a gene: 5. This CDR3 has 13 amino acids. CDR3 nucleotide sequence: TGTGCCTGGAGCACCGGGACTACAAACATTCAGTACTTC. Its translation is CAWSTGTTNIQYF.

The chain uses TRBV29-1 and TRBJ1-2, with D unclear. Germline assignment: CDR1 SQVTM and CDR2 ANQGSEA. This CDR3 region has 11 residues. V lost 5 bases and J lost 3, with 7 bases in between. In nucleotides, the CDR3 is TGCAGCGTTCCAGGCGACTATGGCTACACCTTC. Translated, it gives CSVPGDYGYTF. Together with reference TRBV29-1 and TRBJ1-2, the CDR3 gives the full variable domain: SAVISQKPSRDICQRGTSLTIQCQVDSQVTMMFWYRQQPGQSLTLIATANQGSEATYESGFVIDKFPISRPNLTFSTLTVSNMSPEDSSIYLCSVPGDYGYTFGSGTRLTVV.

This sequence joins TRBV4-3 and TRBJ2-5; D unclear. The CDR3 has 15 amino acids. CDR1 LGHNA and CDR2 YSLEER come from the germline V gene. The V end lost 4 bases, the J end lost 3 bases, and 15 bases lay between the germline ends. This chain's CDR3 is CASSRVPDQKETQYF. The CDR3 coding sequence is TGCGCCAGCAGCCGAGTGCCGGACCAAAAAGAGACCCAGTACTTC.

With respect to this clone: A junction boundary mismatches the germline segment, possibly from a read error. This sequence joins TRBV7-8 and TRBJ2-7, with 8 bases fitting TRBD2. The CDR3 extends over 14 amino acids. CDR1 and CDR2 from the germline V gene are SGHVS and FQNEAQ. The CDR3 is CASSLAGSGAEQYF. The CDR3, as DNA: TGTGCCAGCAGTTTAGCGGGAAGTGGTGCCGAGCAGTACTTC.

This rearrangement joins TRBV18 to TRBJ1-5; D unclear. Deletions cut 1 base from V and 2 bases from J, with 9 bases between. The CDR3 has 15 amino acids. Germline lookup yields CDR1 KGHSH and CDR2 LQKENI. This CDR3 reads CASSPQGFGNQPQHF. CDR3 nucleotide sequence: TGTGCCAGCTCACCACAGGGATTCGGCAATCAGCCCCAGCATTTT. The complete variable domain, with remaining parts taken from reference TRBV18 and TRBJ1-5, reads NAGVMQNPRHLVRRRGQEARLRCSPMKGHSHVYWYRQLPEEGLKFMVYLQKENIIDESGMPKERFSAEFPKEGPSILRIQQVVRGDSAAYFCASSPQGFGNQPQHFGDGTRLSIL.

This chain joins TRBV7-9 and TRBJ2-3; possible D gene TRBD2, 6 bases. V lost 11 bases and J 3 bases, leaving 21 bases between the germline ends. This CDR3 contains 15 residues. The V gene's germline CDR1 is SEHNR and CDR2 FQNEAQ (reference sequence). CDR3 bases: TGTGCCGCCCCCTCTGGCGGGGACGGGACAGATACGCAGTATTTT. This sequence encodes CAAPSGGDGTDTQYF.

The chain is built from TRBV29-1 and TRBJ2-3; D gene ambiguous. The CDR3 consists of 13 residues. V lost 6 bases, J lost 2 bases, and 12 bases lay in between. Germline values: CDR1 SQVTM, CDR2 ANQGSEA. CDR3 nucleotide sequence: TGCAGCGTAGCGTCTAGGTTCACAGATACGCAGTATTTT. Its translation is CSVASRFTDTQYF.

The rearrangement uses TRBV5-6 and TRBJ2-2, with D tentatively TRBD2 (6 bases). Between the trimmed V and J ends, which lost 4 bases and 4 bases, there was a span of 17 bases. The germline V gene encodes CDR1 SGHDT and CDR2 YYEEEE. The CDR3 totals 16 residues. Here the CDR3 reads CASSQGLRVGTGELFF. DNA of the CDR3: TGTGCCAGCAGCCAGGGACTCCGCGTTGGCACCGGGGAGCTGTTTTTT.

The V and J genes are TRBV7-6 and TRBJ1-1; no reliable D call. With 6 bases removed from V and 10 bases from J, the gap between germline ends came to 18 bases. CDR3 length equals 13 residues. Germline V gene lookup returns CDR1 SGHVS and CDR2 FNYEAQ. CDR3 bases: TGTGCCAGCAGTTCTGACCCTTTGCGTGCAGCTTTCTTT. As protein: CASSSDPLRAAFF.

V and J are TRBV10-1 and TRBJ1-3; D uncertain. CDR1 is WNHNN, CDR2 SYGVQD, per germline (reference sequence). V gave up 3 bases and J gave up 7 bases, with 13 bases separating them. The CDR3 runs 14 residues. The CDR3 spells CASSDPPIWNTIYF. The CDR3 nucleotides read TGCGCCAGCAGTGACCCGCCGATCTGGAACACCATATATTTT.

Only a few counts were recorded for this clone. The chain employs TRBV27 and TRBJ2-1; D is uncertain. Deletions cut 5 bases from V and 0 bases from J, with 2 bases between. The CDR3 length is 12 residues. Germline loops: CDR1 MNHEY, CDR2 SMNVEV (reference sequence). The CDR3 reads CASSPSYNEQFF. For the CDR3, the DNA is TGTGCCAGCAGTCCCTCCTACAATGAGCAGTTCTTC.

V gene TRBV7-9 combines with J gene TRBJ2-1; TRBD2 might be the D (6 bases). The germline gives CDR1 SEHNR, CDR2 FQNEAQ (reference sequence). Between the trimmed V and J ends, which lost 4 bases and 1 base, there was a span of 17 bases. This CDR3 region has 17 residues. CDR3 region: CASSYRPSERSYNEQFF. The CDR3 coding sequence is TGTGCCAGCAGCTACAGACCTAGCGAACGGTCCTACAATGAGCAGTTCTTC.

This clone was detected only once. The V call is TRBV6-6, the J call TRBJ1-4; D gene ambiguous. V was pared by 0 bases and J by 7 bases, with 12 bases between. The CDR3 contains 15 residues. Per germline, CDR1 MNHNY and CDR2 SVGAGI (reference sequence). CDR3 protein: CASSYSTSRIEKLFF. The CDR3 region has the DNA TGTGCCAGCAGTTACTCCACTTCAAGGATTGAAAAACTGTTTTTT.

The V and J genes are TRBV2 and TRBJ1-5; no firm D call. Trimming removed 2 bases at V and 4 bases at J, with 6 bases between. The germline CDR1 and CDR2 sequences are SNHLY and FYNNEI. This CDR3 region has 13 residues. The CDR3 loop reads CASSERENQPQHF. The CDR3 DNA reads TGTGCCAGCAGTGAAAGGGAAAATCAGCCCCAGCATTTT.

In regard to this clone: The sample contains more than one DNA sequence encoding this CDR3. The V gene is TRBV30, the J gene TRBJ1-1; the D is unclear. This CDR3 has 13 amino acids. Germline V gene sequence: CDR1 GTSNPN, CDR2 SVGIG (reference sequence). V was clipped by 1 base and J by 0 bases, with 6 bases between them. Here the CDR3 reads CAWSGRMNTEAFF. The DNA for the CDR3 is TGTGCCTGGAGTGGACGGATGAACACTGAAGCTTTCTTT.

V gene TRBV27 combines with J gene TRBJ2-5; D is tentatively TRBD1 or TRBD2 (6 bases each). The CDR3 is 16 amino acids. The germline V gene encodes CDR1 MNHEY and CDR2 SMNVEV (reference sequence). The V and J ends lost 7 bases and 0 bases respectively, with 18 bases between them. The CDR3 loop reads CASKYSGAGYQETQYF. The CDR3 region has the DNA TGTGCCAGCAAATACTCGGGGGCAGGGTACCAAGAGACCCAGTACTTC.

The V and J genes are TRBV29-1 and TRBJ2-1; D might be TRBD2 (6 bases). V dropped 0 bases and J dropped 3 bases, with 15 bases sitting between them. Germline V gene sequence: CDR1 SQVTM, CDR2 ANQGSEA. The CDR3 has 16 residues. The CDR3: CSVEEEGSGVYNEQFF. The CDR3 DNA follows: TGCAGCGTTGAAGAGGAGGGCAGTGGGGTCTACAATGAGCAGTTCTTC.

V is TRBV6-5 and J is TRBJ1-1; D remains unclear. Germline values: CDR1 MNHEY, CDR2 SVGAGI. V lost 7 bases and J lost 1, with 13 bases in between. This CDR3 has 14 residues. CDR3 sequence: CASTQTDRNTEAFF. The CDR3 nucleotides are TGTGCCAGCACTCAGACGGACCGGAACACTGAAGCTTTCTTT.

Here the CDR3 DNA reads TGCAGCGTCTCCGAGGACGGGATTAGCAATCAGCCCCAGCATTTT. It encodes CSVSEDGISNQPQHF. The chain carries TRBV29-1 and TRBJ1-5; D not resolved. Germline values: CDR1 SQVTM, CDR2 ANQGSEA. This CDR3 is 15 amino acids long. Trimming cost V 6 bases and J 0 bases, with 15 bases left between them. Together with reference TRBV29-1 and TRBJ1-5, the CDR3 gives the full variable domain: SAVISQKPSRDICQRGTSLTIQCQVDSQVTMMFWYRQQPGQSLTLIATANQGSEATYESGFVIDKFPISRPNLTFSTLTVSNMSPEDSSIYLCSVSEDGISNQPQHFGDGTRLSIL.

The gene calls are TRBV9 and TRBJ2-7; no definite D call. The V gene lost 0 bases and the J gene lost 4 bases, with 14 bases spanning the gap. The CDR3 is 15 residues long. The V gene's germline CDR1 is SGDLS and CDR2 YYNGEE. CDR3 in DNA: TGTGCCAGCAGCGTAGCCCCTCCTTACGAATACGAGCAGTACTTC. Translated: CASSVAPPYEYEQYF.

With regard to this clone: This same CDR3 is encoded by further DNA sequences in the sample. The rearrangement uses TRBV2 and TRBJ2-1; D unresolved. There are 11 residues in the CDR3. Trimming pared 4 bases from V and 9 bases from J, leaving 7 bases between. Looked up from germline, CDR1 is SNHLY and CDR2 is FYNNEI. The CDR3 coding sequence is TGTGCCAGCAGTGGGGGTGGTGAGCAGTTCTTC. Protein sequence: CASSGGGEQFF.

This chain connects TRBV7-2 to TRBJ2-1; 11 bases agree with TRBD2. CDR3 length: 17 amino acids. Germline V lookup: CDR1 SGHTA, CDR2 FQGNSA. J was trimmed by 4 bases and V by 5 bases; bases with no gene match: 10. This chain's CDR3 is CASSPMTSGILYNEQFF. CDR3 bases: TGTGCCAGCAGCCCAATGACTAGCGGGATCCTATACAATGAGCAGTTCTTC.

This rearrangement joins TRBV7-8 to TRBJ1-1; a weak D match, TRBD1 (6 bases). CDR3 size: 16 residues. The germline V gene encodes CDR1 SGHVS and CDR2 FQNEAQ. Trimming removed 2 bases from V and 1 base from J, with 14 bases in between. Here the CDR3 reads CASSLSSTTGNTEAFF. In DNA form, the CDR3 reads TGTGCCAGCAGCTTATCGTCTACGACAGGGAACACTGAAGCTTTCTTT.